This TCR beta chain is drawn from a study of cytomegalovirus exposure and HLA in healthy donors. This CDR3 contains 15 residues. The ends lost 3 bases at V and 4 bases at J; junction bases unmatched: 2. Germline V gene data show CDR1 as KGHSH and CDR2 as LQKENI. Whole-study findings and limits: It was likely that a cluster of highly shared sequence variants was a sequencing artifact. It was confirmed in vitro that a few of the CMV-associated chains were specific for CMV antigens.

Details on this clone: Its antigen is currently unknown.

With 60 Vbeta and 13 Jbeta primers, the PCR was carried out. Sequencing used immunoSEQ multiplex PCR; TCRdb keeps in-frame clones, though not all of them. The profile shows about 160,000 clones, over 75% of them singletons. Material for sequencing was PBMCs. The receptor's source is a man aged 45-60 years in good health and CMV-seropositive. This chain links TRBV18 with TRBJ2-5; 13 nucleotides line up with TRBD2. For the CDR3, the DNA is TGTGCCAGCTCACCGGGACTAGCGGGGAGAGAGACCCAGTACTTC. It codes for CASSPGLAGRETQYF.